This entry lists 26 T cell receptor beta chains sequenced from one sample in a study of blood T cell repertoires in COVID-19. The method was immunoSEQ multiplex PCR; TCRdb's version includes in-frame clones alone and lacks a portion of them. The sample shows 95,000 to 150,000 clones, around four fifths of them seen only once. Sequencing input: peripheral blood. All receptors derive from a human donor in a cohort sampled during active COVID-19.

This clone has a handful of counts. The chain uses TRBV27 and TRBJ2-7; D unresolved. This CDR3 has 14 amino acids. Per germline, CDR1 MNHEY and CDR2 SMNVEV (reference sequence). The ends were cut back, 2 bases at V and 3 bases at J, with 11 bases in the middle. Here the CDR3 DNA reads TGTGCCAGCAGTTTAGTCAGAACGGGCTACGAGCAGTACTTC. Its translation is CASSLVRTGYEQYF.

V usage is TRBV19 and J usage is TRBJ1-5, with 8 bases matching TRBD1. CDR3 size: 15 residues. CDR1 LNHDA and CDR2 SQIVND come from the germline V gene (reference sequence). Trimming took 3 bases from V and 6 from J; bases not matched to a gene: 7. The DNA for the CDR3 is TGTGCCAGTAGTATGCATACAGGGGGATTTCAGCCCCAGCATTTT. Its protein product is CASSMHTGGFQPQHF.

This rearrangement joins TRBV4-1 to TRBJ1-1, with D hard to call. V lost 1 base and J 4 bases, leaving 10 bases between the germline ends. Germline V gene lookup returns CDR1 MGHRA and CDR2 YSYEKL. The CDR3 is 14 residues long. CDR3 DNA: TGCGCCAGCAGCCAAGGGGTGGGAGGCACTGAAGCTTTCTTT. Its translation is CASSQGVGGTEAFF.

The chain is built from TRBV5-5 and TRBJ2-5; D is ambiguous. The CDR3 has 15 residues. The germline V gene has CDR1 SGHKS and CDR2 YYEKEE (reference sequence). Trimming removed 4 bases at V and 4 bases at J, with 17 bases between. CDR3 sequence reads: CASSRVADMGETQYF. The CDR3 DNA is TGTGCCAGCAGCCGCGTGGCAGACATGGGAGAGACCCAGTACTTC.

This clone has a handful of counts. This chain joins TRBV30 and TRBJ1-3, with no clear D. With 2 bases removed from V and 7 bases from J, the gap between germline ends came to 15 bases. Germline CDR1 GTSNPN, CDR2 SVGIG (reference sequence). The CDR3 sequence is 14 residues long. CDR3 residues: CAWSTWESGNTIYF. In DNA, the CDR3 is TGTGCCTGGAGTACCTGGGAGAGCGGCAACACCATATATTTT.

The V and J genes are TRBV4-1 and TRBJ2-3; D is perhaps TRBD1 (6 bases). Germline V gene sequence: CDR1 MGHRA, CDR2 YSYEKL. This CDR3 has 12 amino acids. Trimming removed 0 bases from V and 11 bases from J, with 9 bases in between. The CDR3 region has the DNA TGCGCCAGCAGCCAAGAAAGGGGGAGGCAGTATTTT. Residues: CASSQERGRQYF.

This clone was found a few times. The chain couples TRBV7-8 to TRBJ1-6; 8 bases are shared with TRBD1. Trimming at V came to 5 bases and at J to 2 bases, leaving 8 bases not matched to a gene. The CDR3 length is 17 residues. CDR1 is SGHVS, CDR2 FQNEAQ, per germline. The DNA for the CDR3 is TGTGCCAGCAGCAGGGGACAGGCCGGGACCTATAATTCACCCCTCCACTTT. This gives the protein CASSRGQAGTYNSPLHF.

This clone was detected a few times. The J gene is TRBJ2-3, the V gene TRBV21-1; TRBD1, as called in the table, went unchecked against the DNA. TRBV21-1 is a pseudogene segment. The length of the CDR3 is 17 residues. The CDR3 loop reads CASSIPPTGVATDTQYF. Written as DNA, the CDR3 is TGTGCCAGCAGCATACCACCGACAGGGGTGGCCACAGATACGCAGTATTTT.

This chain connects TRBV7-9 to TRBJ2-7, with 7 bases identical to TRBD2. The CDR3 spans 13 residues. Losses at the gene ends were 1 base for V and 6 bases for J; bases not matched to a gene: 3. Germline assignment: CDR1 SEHNR and CDR2 FQNEAQ (reference sequence). CDR3 protein: CASSLGPGGEQYF. The CDR3 coding sequence is TGTGCCAGCAGCTTAGGTCCGGGGGGCGAGCAGTACTTC. Using reference TRBV7-9 and TRBJ2-7 for the parts outside the CDR3, the full variable domain is DTGVSQNPRHKITKRGQNVTFRCDPISEHNRLYWYRQTLGQGPEFLTYFQNEAQLEKSRLLSDRFSAERPKGSFSTLEIQRTEQGDSAMYLCASSLGPGGEQYFGPGTRLTVT.

This sequence joins TRBV6-5 and TRBJ1-1; TRBD1 agrees at 9 bases. Germline CDR1 and CDR2: MNHEY and SVGAGI. J lost 6 bases, V lost 4 bases, and 3 bases had no gene match. The CDR3 loop spans 13 amino acids. Here the CDR3 reads CASSFDRGAEAFF. The CDR3, as DNA: TGTGCCAGCAGTTTCGACAGGGGGGCTGAAGCTTTCTTT.

The V call is TRBV6-5, the J call TRBJ2-3; 8 bases line up with TRBD2. CDR1 is MNHEY, CDR2 SVGAGI, per germline. Trimming took 7 bases from V and 3 from J; bases not matched to a gene: 6. This CDR3 is built from 14 residues. CDR3 sequence: CASTSASGTDTQYF. The CDR3 DNA follows: TGTGCCAGCACCTCGGCTAGCGGGACAGATACGCAGTATTTT.

J is TRBJ2-1 and V is TRBV30; 11 bases are a match to TRBD2. Germline lookup yields CDR1 GTSNPN and CDR2 SVGIG (reference sequence). V gave up 1 base and J gave up 5 bases; unmatched junction bases: 10. CDR3 length: 17 amino acids. The chain's CDR3 is CAWSALWGSGRDNEQFF. The CDR3 DNA follows: TGTGCCTGGAGTGCTCTTTGGGGTAGCGGGAGGGACAATGAGCAGTTCTTC.

The rearrangement uses TRBV6-1 and TRBJ2-2; D may be TRBD1 (6 bases). In germline, CDR1 is MNHNS, CDR2 SASEGT. The ends were cut back, 2 bases at V and 0 bases at J, with 19 bases in the middle. CDR3 length equals 19 residues. The CDR3 DNA is TGTGCCAGCAGTGAACCTTGGGGGCAAAGCGGCGCGAACACCGGGGAGCTGTTTTTT. It translates to CASSEPWGQSGANTGELFF.

V gene TRBV2 combines with J gene TRBJ1-1; tentatively, D is TRBD1 (6 bases). The CDR3 extends over 13 amino acids. Trimming pared 9 bases from V and 3 bases from J, leaving 14 bases between. Germline V gives CDR1 SNHLY, CDR2 FYNNEI. Here the CDR3 reads CASRDNRHTEAFF. For the CDR3, the DNA is TGTGCCAGTAGGGACAACCGTCACACTGAAGCTTTCTTT.

The chain employs TRBV29-1 and TRBJ2-7; weak D call: TRBD1 (5 bases). This CDR3 spans 12 amino acids. CDR1 and CDR2 from the germline V gene are SQVTM and ANQGSEA. The ends were cut back, 4 bases at V and 1 base at J, with 8 bases in the middle. The CDR3 loop reads CSVVTESYEQYF. The CDR3 region has the DNA TGCAGCGTTGTGACAGAGTCCTACGAGCAGTACTTC.

This clone was observed once. This sequence joins TRBV4-3 and TRBJ1-4; weak D call: TRBD1 (6 bases). CDR3 length: 15 residues. Trimming pared 4 bases from V and 4 bases from J, leaving 13 bases between. The germline gives CDR1 LGHNA, CDR2 YSLEER. CDR3 sequence (DNA): TGCGCCAGCAGCCCAATGACAGGCTTTAATGAAAAACTGTTTTTT. Translation gives CASSPMTGFNEKLFF.

This clone was counted a few times. V gene TRBV6-5 combines with J gene TRBJ1-4, with a possible D match to TRBD1 (6 bases). The CDR3 is 14 residues long. V shed 2 bases and J shed 4 bases, with 8 bases lying between them. CDR1 and CDR2 from the germline V gene are MNHEY and SVGAGI. As DNA, the CDR3 is TGTGCCAGCAGTTACGGACAGTTTAATGAAAAACTGTTTTTT. This encodes CASSYGQFNEKLFF.

The V and J genes are TRBV5-1 and TRBJ2-7, with D perhaps TRBD1 (5 bases). Germline V gives CDR1 SGHRS, CDR2 YFSETQ. This CDR3 has 15 residues. With 0 bases removed from V and 4 bases from J, the gap between germline ends came to 14 bases. CDR3 protein: CASSLDLGRSYEQYF. As DNA, the CDR3 is TGCGCCAGCAGCTTGGATCTGGGGCGGTCATACGAGCAGTACTTC.

Only one count was recorded for this clone. Here the CDR3 reads CAISRPALDSGYTF. CDR3 coding DNA: TGTGCCATCTCCCGACCGGCATTGGACTCTGGCTACACCTTC. The chain links TRBV10-3 to TRBJ1-2; D uncertain. The CDR3 loop spans 14 amino acids. Germline values: CDR1 ENHRY, CDR2 SYGVKD. V was cut by 8 bases and J by 7 bases, with 20 bases left in between.

The genes are TRBV3-1 (or the pseudogene TRBV3-2) and TRBJ1-6; TRBD1 aligns across 7 bases. Germline trimming cut 1 base from V and 9 bases from J; bases unmatched to any gene: 6. CDR1 is LGHDT and CDR2 is YNNKEL in the germline V gene (reference sequence). This CDR3 spans 15 amino acids. The CDR3 coding sequence is TGTGCCAGCAGCCAAGGAGGGGGCGCCGGTTCACCCCTCCACTTT. It codes for CASSQGGGAGSPLHF.

The V call is TRBV7-9, the J call TRBJ2-7; TRBD1 matches at 8 bases. Germline-derived CDR1 and CDR2 are SEHNR and FQNEAQ (reference sequence). The ends lost 11 bases at V and 2 bases at J; junction bases unmatched: 8. This CDR3 region has 13 residues. CDR3 loop: CAFTSQGAYEQYF. The CDR3 region has the DNA TGTGCCTTCACTTCACAGGGGGCCTACGAGCAGTACTTC.

The chain combines TRBV7-9 with TRBJ2-1; D possibly corresponds to TRBD1 (6 bases). In germline, CDR1 is SEHNR, CDR2 FQNEAQ (reference sequence). V was shortened by 3 bases and J by 0 bases, with 9 bases between the two germline ends. The CDR3 sequence is 15 residues long. The CDR3 bases are TGTGCCAGCAGCTTGACAGGCGACTCCTACAATGAGCAGTTCTTC. Its translation: CASSLTGDSYNEQFF.

This chain uses TRBV23-1 with TRBJ1-1, with a tentative D call TRBD1 (5 bases). TRBV23-1 qualifies as an ORF whose function is uncertain. The CDR3 spans 15 residues. Trimming shortened V by 6 bases and J by 1 base, and 15 bases separated the two germline ends. CDR3 in amino acids: CASSPGKGKNTEAFF. DNA for the CDR3: TGCGCCAGCAGCCCCGGAAAGGGGAAGAACACTGAAGCTTTCTTT.

The V call is TRBV28, the J call TRBJ1-2; the D is unclear. Trimming left V 3 bases short and J 1 base short, with 3 bases between. CDR3 length equals 12 residues. Germline-derived CDR1 and CDR2 are MDHEN and SYDVKM. The CDR3 DNA follows: TGTGCCAGCAGTTTGAGTAACTATGGCTACACCTTC. Translation: CASSLSNYGYTF.

This chain links TRBV19 with TRBJ2-4; 7 nucleotides agree with TRBD1. The V gene end was trimmed by 6 bases and the J gene end by 3 bases; junction bases not matched to a gene: 8. The CDR3 contains 15 residues. Germline CDR1 reads LNHDA; CDR2 reads SQIVND (reference sequence). This chain's CDR3 is CASRLTGVSKNIQYF. CDR3 bases: TGTGCCAGTAGGCTAACAGGGGTTAGCAAAAACATTCAGTACTTC. Full variable domain (rest looked up from reference TRBV19 and TRBJ2-4): DGGITQSPKYLFRKEGQNVTLSCEQNLNHDAMYWYRQDPGQGLRLIYYSQIVNDFQKGDIAEGYSVSREKKESFPLTVTSAQKNPTAFYLCASRLTGVSKNIQYFGAGTRLSVL.

V and J are TRBV7-3 and TRBJ1-1; a weak D match, TRBD1 (5 bases). V gave up 2 bases and J gave up 7 bases, with 11 bases separating them. The CDR3 consists of 13 residues. Per the germline V gene, CDR1 is SGHTA and CDR2 is FQGTGA. The CDR3 sequence is CASSLQQVGEAFF. For the CDR3, the DNA is TGTGCCAGCAGCTTACAACAGGTCGGTGAAGCTTTCTTT.